The next 22 T cell receptor beta chains were all read from a single sample in a study of blood T cell repertoires in COVID-19. Produced via immunoSEQ multiplex PCR; TCRdb's table is partial and in-frame only. Among some 230,000 clones listed, about 80% were seen once. Sample: PBMCs or T cells enriched from blood (not recorded which). These receptors originate from a man aged 40-49 years who had recovered from COVID-19.

CDR3 loop: CASSSDRGKTQYF. As DNA, the CDR3 is TGTGCCAGCAGCTCCGACAGGGGGAAGACCCAGTACTTC. V gene TRBV5-6 combines with J gene TRBJ2-5; 9 bases fit TRBD1. V lost 3 bases to trimming and J lost 6 bases; unmatched junction nucleotides: 3. The CDR3 covers 13 residues. Germline V gives CDR1 SGHDT, CDR2 YYEEEE.

The genes are TRBV5-1 and TRBJ1-4, with 12 bases fitting TRBD1. CDR1 and CDR2 (germline): SGHRS, YFSETQ. Trimming cost V 4 bases and J 8 bases; bases outside gene matches: 6. This CDR3 has 15 residues. The CDR3 nucleotides read TGCGCCAGCAGCGCATCCGGGACAGGGGGCGAAAAACTGTTTTTT. Translation: CASSASGTGGEKLFF.

This sequence joins TRBV5-6 and TRBJ2-7; D ambiguous. The V gene's germline CDR1 is SGHDT and CDR2 YYEEEE. The V end was cut by 1 base, the J end by 5 bases, with 13 bases between. This CDR3 is built from 14 residues. The CDR3 DNA is TGTGCCAGCAGCTTGACAGCCTCTCCGCACGAGCAGTACTTC. Amino acid sequence: CASSLTASPHEQYF. The variable domain in full, with the rest retrieved from reference TRBV5-6 and TRBJ2-7, is DAGVTQSPTHLIKTRGQQVTLRCSPKSGHDTVSWYQQALGQGPQFIFQYYEEEERQRGNFPDRFSGHQFPNYSSELNVNALLLGDSALYLCASSLTASPHEQYFGPGTRLTVT.

This rearrangement joins TRBV5-1 to TRBJ2-7, with unresolved D. The CDR3 runs to 13 residues. The germline V and J ends were trimmed by 7 bases and 2 bases, with 13 bases remaining between them. The germline gives CDR1 SGHRS, CDR2 YFSETQ. CDR3: CASAGDSTYEQYF. As DNA, the CDR3 is TGCGCCAGCGCCGGAGACTCTACCTACGAGCAGTACTTC.

This clone was observed a few times. The chain joins TRBV13 to TRBJ2-1; D ambiguous. Germline values: CDR1 PRHDT, CDR2 FYEKMQ (reference sequence). This CDR3 has 11 amino acids. With 2 bases removed from V and 8 bases from J, the gap between germline ends came to 4 bases. CDR3 sequence reads: CASSLSDEQFF. As DNA, the CDR3 is TGTGCCAGCAGCTTATCCGATGAGCAGTTCTTC. Filled out from reference TRBV13 and TRBJ2-1, the complete variable domain reads AAGVIQSPRHLIKEKRETATLKCYPIPRHDTVYWYQQGPGQDPQFLISFYEKMQSDKGSIPDRFSAQQFSDYHSELNMSSLELGDSALYFCASSLSDEQFFGPGTRLTVL.

The gene calls are TRBV7-9 and TRBJ1-1, with a tentative D call TRBD1 (6 bases). V gave up 5 bases and J gave up 6 bases, with 16 bases separating them. The CDR3 extends over 14 amino acids. Germline V gene data show CDR1 as SEHNR and CDR2 as FQNEAQ (reference sequence). CDR3 in DNA: TGTGCCAGCAGCGAGTACAGGGATGTCCCTGAAGCTTTCTTT. Residues: CASSEYRDVPEAFF.

V is TRBV11-1 and J is TRBJ2-5, with D possibly matching TRBD2 (6 bases). Germline-derived CDR1 and CDR2 are SGHAT and FQDESV (reference sequence). With 6 bases removed from V and 4 bases from J, the gap between germline ends came to 15 bases. The CDR3 is 14 amino acids. Written as DNA, the CDR3 is TGTGCCAGCAGTCGCGGGGAGAGATTAGAGACCCAGTACTTC. It is translated as CASSRGERLETQYF.

The rearrangement uses TRBV11-3 and TRBJ2-3; TRBD2 aligns across 7 bases. Germline values: CDR1 SGHNT, CDR2 YENEEA. The trim removed 1 base at V and 1 base at J, leaving 2 bases unmatched. The CDR3 length is 15 residues. In DNA form, the CDR3 reads TGTGCCAGCAGCTTAGGGAGCGGGGGCACAGATACGCAGTATTTT. Its translation is CASSLGSGGTDTQYF.

V usage is TRBV4-1 and J usage is TRBJ1-2; TRBD1 aligns across 10 bases. CDR3 size: 16 residues. The germline V gene has CDR1 MGHRA and CDR2 YSYEKL. V lost 4 bases to trimming and J lost 8 bases; unmatched junction nucleotides: 13. The CDR3 reads CASSLMGSDRGVGYTF. As DNA, the CDR3 is TGCGCCAGCAGCCTCATGGGATCGGACAGGGGGGTCGGCTACACCTTC.

The rearrangement joins TRBV30 to TRBJ1-4, with 8 bases matching TRBD1. CDR1 and CDR2 (germline): GTSNPN, SVGIG (reference sequence). The V and J ends lost 3 bases and 8 bases, in that order; junction bases with no gene match: 14. This CDR3 contains 16 residues. The CDR3 region has the DNA TGTGCCTGGAGCCCGGACAGGGCGGGCGGGAGAGAAAAACTGTTTTTT. Amino acids: CAWSPDRAGGREKLFF. Together with reference TRBV30 and TRBJ1-4, the CDR3 gives the full variable domain: SQTIHQWPATLVQPVGSPLSLECTVEGTSNPNLYWYRQAAGRGLQLLFYSVGIGQISSEVPQNLSASRPQDRQFILSSKKLLLSDSGFYLCAWSPDRAGGREKLFFGSGTQLSVL.

The V gene is TRBV9, the J gene TRBJ2-1; TRBD2 agrees at 8 bases. The trim removed 0 bases at V and 5 bases at J, leaving 7 bases unmatched. The CDR3 is made up of 16 amino acids. CDR1 SGDLS and CDR2 YYNGEE come from the germline V gene. This CDR3 reads CASSVVGSGINNEQFF. The CDR3 DNA reads TGTGCCAGCAGCGTAGTTGGTAGCGGGATCAACAATGAGCAGTTCTTC.

This chain links TRBV7-2 with TRBJ1-2; D may be TRBD1 (6 bases). The CDR3 loop spans 14 amino acids. Germline CDR1 reads SGHTA; CDR2 reads FQGNSA. Trimming took off 1 base at V and 4 bases at J, with 10 bases between the two ends. CDR3 nucleotide sequence: TGTGCCAGCAGCTTAGGACAGGCGTCCTATGGCTACACCTTC. Protein product: CASSLGQASYGYTF. Full variable domain (outside the CDR3, taken from reference TRBV7-2 and TRBJ1-2): GAGVSQSPSNKVTEKGKDVELRCDPISGHTALYWYRQSLGQGLEFLIYFQGNSAPDKSGLPSDRFSAERTGGSVSTLTIQRTQQEDSAVYLCASSLGQASYGYTFGSGTRLTVV.

This clone was counted many times. The rearrangement joins TRBV27 to TRBJ1-5; D is perhaps TRBD1 (5 bases). CDR1 and CDR2 (germline): MNHEY, SMNVEV (reference sequence). The V end was cut by 3 bases, the J end by 11 bases, with 14 bases between. There are 13 residues in the CDR3. The CDR3 DNA sequence: TGTGCCAGCAGTTTTCTGGGGACTGGAGCCCAGCATTTT. This gives the protein CASSFLGTGAQHF.

CDR3 sequence (DNA): TGCGCCAGCAGCTTTCAGTCTCTAGGGGCCAATCCTACGGAGCAGTACTTC. This translates into CASSFQSLGANPTEQYF. The gene calls are TRBV5-1 and TRBJ2-7, with D possibly being TRBD1 (5 bases). V was pared by 2 bases and J by 7 bases, with 25 bases between. The CDR3 spans 17 residues. Germline V gene data show CDR1 as SGHRS and CDR2 as YFSETQ.

This chain connects TRBV5-6 to TRBJ1-2; 9 positions agree with TRBD1. CDR3 length: 16 residues. Germline assignment: CDR1 SGHDT and CDR2 YYEEEE. The J segment lost 2 bases and the V segment lost 1 base, leaving 6 bases of the junction unmatched. CDR3 in amino acids: CASSLSGTGTNYGYTF. CDR3 coding DNA: TGTGCCAGCAGCTTGTCCGGGACAGGGACCAACTATGGCTACACCTTC.

The chain links TRBV6-5 to TRBJ1-1; 9 nucleotides line up with TRBD1. The CDR3 consists of 15 residues. From germline, CDR1 is MNHEY and CDR2 SVGAGI. The J segment lost 5 bases and the V segment lost 4 bases, leaving 8 bases of the junction unmatched. In DNA, the CDR3 is TGTGCCAGCAGTTCCGGTAGGGACAGGGCGACTGAAGCTTTCTTT. This encodes CASSSGRDRATEAFF.

This chain connects TRBV27 to TRBJ2-3; 7 nucleotides agree with TRBD2. The germline V gene encodes CDR1 MNHEY and CDR2 SMNVEV (reference sequence). The CDR3 extends over 16 amino acids. J was trimmed by 6 bases and V by 6 bases; bases with no gene match: 15. The CDR3 sequence: CASSTFGGVSGDTQYF. The CDR3, as DNA: TGTGCCAGCAGCACTTTCGGCGGGGTTAGCGGGGATACGCAGTATTTT.

This clone was seen a handful of times. V gene TRBV18 combines with J gene TRBJ1-1; TRBD1 matches 7 bases. The CDR3 is made up of 17 amino acids. Trimming took 4 bases from V and 6 from J; bases not matched to a gene: 17. The germline gives CDR1 KGHSH, CDR2 LQKENI. The DNA for the CDR3 is TGTGCCAGCTCACTCAACCAGAACGCCCAAGGACAGGCTGAAGCTTTCTTT. This codes for CASSLNQNAQGQAEAFF.

V usage is TRBV7-3 and J usage is TRBJ1-1, with D possibly matching TRBD1 (5 bases). CDR3 length equals 13 residues. Germline-derived CDR1 and CDR2 are SGHTA and FQGTGA. Deletions cut 2 bases from V and 4 bases from J, with 8 bases between. The CDR3 DNA follows: TGTGCCAGCAGCTTAGGTCAGGGCACTGAAGCTTTCTTT. Translation gives CASSLGQGTEAFF. The complete variable domain, with remaining parts taken from reference TRBV7-3 and TRBJ1-1, reads GAGVSQTPSNKVTEKGKYVELRCDPISGHTALYWYRQSLGQGPEFLIYFQGTGAADDSGLPNDRFFAVRPEGSVSTLKIQRTERGDSAVYLCASSLGQGTEAFFGQGTRLTVV.

The chain employs TRBV24-1 and TRBJ2-1; 9 nucleotides match TRBD1. The junction had 9 bases not matched to a gene; V was cut back by 3 bases and J by 7 bases. CDR3 length: 16 residues. CDR1 KGHDR and CDR2 SFDVKD come from the germline V gene. As DNA, the CDR3 is TGTGCCACCAGTGATGAGGACAGGGGCCATAGTAATGAGCAGTTCTTC. It is translated as CATSDEDRGHSNEQFF.

The chain couples TRBV5-1 to TRBJ2-5, with D possibly matching TRBD2 (7 bases). Germline lookup yields CDR1 SGHRS and CDR2 YFSETQ. With 0 bases removed from V and 4 bases from J, the gap between germline ends came to 19 bases. This CDR3 contains 17 residues. The CDR3 sequence: CASSLGGTGGLGETQYF. The CDR3 bases are TGCGCCAGCAGCTTGGGGGGCACCGGGGGGCTAGGAGAGACCCAGTACTTC.

The genes are TRBV29-1 and TRBJ2-5, with a weak D call TRBD1 (5 bases). V was cut by 4 bases and J by 1 base, with 7 bases left in between. The CDR3 spans 12 residues. CDR1 is SQVTM and CDR2 is ANQGSEA in the germline V gene. The CDR3 sequence is CSVGGAQETQYF. The CDR3 bases are TGCAGCGTTGGTGGGGCCCAAGAGACCCAGTACTTC. Full variable domain (missing parts from reference TRBV29-1 and TRBJ2-5): SAVISQKPSRDICQRGTSLTIQCQVDSQVTMMFWYRQQPGQSLTLIATANQGSEATYESGFVIDKFPISRPNLTFSTLTVSNMSPEDSSIYLCSVGGAQETQYFGPGTRLLVL.